This is a list of T cell receptor beta chains from one sample in a study of identical twins. Each CDR3 protein is one row after TCRdb ran MiXCR on the 5' RACE reads. The sample includes around 340,000 distinct CDR3 sequences, 12% seen only once; the top ten take 7.2%. This sample also appeared in a second study, on yellow fever vaccine responses in identical twins.

Sample: CD8+ T cells sorted from blood. The receptor source for this set is a woman in her late teens or twenties in good health. Both conserved end residues are part of each CDR3. Each record gives: J gene, V gene, CDR3 protein.

j_call: TRBJ2-3; v_call: TRBV13; cdr3_aa: CASSQTGSTDTQYF
j_call: TRBJ2-5; v_call: TRBV20-1; cdr3_aa: CSARVGGPWETQYF
j_call: TRBJ2-1; v_call: TRBV27; cdr3_aa: CASSFPPVYGKFFNEQFF
j_call: TRBJ2-3; v_call: TRBV7-6; cdr3_aa: CASSLTSGAADTQYF
j_call: TRBJ2-1; v_call: TRBV2; cdr3_aa: CASISIGRYNEQFF
j_call: TRBJ1-4; v_call: TRBV6-5; cdr3_aa: CASSYSRSGLMEKLFF
j_call: TRBJ2-3; v_call: TRBV2; cdr3_aa: CASSEPRDRGTTDTQYF
j_call: TRBJ1-2; v_call: TRBV11-2; cdr3_aa: CASSLGQGLPYGYTF
j_call: TRBJ2-3; v_call: TRBV9; cdr3_aa: CASSVGDPTDTQYF
j_call: TRBJ2-5; v_call: TRBV18; cdr3_aa: CASSPSLGQGVETQYF